This T cell receptor beta chain was sequenced during a study of shared clonotypes between healthy human individuals. Study observations and caveats: In this cohort, only blood was sampled, and tissue repertoires likely differ.

Sequenced by immunoSEQ multiplex PCR; TCRdb stores in-frame clones only, minus some. Of around 700,000 clones in the sample, about 91% were seen once. The CDR3 has 18 residues. In germline, CDR1 is MNHEY, CDR2 SMNVEV (reference sequence). Trimming removed 3 bases from V and 4 bases from J, with 22 bases in between. Naivety among CD8 cells was defined by CD45RO negativity and positive CCR7 selection, thereby excluding terminally differentiated effector memory CD45RA+ cells. The donors were adults (healthy and HIV-negative) with no recent acute infections or vaccinations. Those who donated, Caucasian adults without exception, all lived in Nashville, Tennessee. In regard to this clone: What it recognizes is unknown.

The V gene is TRBV27, the J gene TRBJ2-1; perhaps D is TRBD1 or TRBD2 (7 bases each). The receptor was derived from a man aged 30-40 years in good health. The sample consisted of naive CD8+ T cells sorted from blood. CDR3 protein: CASSLVLAEGAAYNEQFF. The CDR3 bases are TGTGCCAGCAGTTTGGTTCTAGCGGAGGGGGCGGCTTACAATGAGCAGTTCTTC.